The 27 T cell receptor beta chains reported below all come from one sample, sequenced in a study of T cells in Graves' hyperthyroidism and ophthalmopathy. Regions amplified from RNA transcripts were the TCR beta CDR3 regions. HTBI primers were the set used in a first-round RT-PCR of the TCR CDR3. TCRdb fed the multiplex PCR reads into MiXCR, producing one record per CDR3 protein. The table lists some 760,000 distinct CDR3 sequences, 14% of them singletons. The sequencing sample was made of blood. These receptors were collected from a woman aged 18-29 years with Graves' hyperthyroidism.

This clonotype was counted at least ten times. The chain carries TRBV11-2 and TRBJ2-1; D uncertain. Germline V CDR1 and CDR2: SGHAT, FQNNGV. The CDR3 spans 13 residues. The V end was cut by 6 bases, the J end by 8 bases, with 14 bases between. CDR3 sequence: CASSPRQGYEQFF. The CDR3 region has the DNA TGTGCCAGCAGTCCGAGGCAAGGGTATGAGCAGTTCTTC.

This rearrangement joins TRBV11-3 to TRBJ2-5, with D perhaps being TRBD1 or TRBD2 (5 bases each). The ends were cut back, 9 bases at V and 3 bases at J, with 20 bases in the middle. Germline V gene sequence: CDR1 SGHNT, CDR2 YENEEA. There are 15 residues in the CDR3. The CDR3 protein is CASSRHRDLKETQYF. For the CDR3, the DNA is TGTGCCAGTAGTAGGCACCGGGACCTTAAAGAGACCCAGTACTTC.

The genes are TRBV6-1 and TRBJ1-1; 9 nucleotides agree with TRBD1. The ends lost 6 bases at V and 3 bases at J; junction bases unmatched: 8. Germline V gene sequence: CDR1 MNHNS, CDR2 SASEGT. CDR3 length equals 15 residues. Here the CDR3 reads CASRPTGTGYTEAFF. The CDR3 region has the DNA TGTGCCAGCAGGCCCACCGGGACAGGGTACACTGAAGCTTTCTTT.

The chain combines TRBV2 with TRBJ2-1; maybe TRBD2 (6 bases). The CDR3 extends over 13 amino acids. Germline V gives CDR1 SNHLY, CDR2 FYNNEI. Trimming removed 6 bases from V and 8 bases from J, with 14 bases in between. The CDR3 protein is CASRSTSWDEQFF. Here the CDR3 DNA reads TGTGCCAGCAGATCGACTAGTTGGGATGAGCAGTTCTTC.

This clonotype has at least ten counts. CDR3 amino acids: CASSYPTGGNTQYF. CDR3 nucleotide sequence: TGTGCCAGCAGTTACCCGACAGGGGGCAATACGCAGTATTTT. The chain is built from TRBV6-5 and TRBJ2-3; 10 bases map to TRBD1. Germline V gene data show CDR1 as MNHEY and CDR2 as SVGAGI. The length of the CDR3 is 14 residues. With 2 bases clipped from V and 7 bases from J, the junction kept 3 bases outside the gene matches.

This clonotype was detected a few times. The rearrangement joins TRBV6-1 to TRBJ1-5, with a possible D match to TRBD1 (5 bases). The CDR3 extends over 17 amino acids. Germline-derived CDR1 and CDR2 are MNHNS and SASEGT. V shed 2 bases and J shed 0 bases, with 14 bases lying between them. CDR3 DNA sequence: TGTGCCAGCAGTGAATATGGCGGGGCTTATAGCAATCAGCCCCAGCATTTT. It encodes CASSEYGGAYSNQPQHF.

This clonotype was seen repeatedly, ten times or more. In nucleotides, the CDR3 is TGTGCCAGCAGTTATGCCCGATACTCCTACAATGAGCAGTTCTTC. Protein: CASSYARYSYNEQFF. The gene calls are TRBV6-1 and TRBJ2-1, with D unclear. The CDR3 is made up of 15 amino acids. The V gene's germline CDR1 is MNHNS and CDR2 SASEGT. The V end lost 5 bases, the J end lost 0 bases, and 11 bases lay between the germline ends.

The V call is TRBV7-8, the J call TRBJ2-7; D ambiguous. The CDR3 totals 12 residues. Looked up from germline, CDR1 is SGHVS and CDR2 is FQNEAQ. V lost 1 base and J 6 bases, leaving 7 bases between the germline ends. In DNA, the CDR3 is TGTGCCAGCAGCTTAGTTACGGGCGAGCAGTACTTC. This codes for CASSLVTGEQYF.

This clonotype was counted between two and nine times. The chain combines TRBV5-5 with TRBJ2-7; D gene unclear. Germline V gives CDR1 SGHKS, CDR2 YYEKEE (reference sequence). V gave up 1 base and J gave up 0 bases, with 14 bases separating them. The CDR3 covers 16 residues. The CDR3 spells CASSLTYSSSSYEQYF. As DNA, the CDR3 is TGTGCCAGCAGCTTGACCTACAGCTCCAGCTCCTACGAGCAGTACTTC.

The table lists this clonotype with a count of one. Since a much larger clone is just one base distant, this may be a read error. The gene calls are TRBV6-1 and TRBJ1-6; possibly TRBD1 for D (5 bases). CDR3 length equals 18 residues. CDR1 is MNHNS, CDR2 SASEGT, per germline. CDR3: CASSEAPTWSGNNSPLRF. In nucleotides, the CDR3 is TGTGCCAGCAGTGAAGCCCCGACTTGGTCAGGGAATAATTCACCCCTCCGCTTT.

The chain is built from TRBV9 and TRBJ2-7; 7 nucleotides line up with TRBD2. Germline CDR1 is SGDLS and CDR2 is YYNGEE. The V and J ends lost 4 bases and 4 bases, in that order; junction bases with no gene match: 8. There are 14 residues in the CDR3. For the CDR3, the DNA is TGTGCCAGCAGCCCGAGGACTAGTTATTACGAGCAGTACTTC. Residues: CASSPRTSYYEQYF. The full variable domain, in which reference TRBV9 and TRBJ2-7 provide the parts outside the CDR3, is DSGVTQTPKHLITATGQRVTLRCSPRSGDLSVYWYQQSLDQGLQFLIQYYNGEERAKGNILERFSAQQFPDLHSELNLSSLELGDSALYFCASSPRTSYYEQYFGPGTRLTVT.

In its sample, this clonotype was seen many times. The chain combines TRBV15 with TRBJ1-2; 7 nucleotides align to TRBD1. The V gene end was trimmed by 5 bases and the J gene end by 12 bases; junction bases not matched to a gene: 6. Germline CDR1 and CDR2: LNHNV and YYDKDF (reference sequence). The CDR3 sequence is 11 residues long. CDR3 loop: CATSLSGQHTF. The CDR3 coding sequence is TGTGCCACCAGCCTCTCGGGACAGCACACCTTC.

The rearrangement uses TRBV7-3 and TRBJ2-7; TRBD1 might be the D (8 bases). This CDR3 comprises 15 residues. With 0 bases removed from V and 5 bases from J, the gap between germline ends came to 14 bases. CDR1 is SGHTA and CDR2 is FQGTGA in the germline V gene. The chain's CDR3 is CASSLTWTGTNEQYF. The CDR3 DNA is TGTGCCAGCAGCTTAACGTGGACAGGGACTAACGAGCAGTACTTC.

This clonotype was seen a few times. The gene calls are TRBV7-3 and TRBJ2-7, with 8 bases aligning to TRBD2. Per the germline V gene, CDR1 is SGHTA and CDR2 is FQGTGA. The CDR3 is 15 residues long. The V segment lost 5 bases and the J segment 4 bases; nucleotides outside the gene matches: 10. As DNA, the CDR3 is TGTGCCAGCAGCCTTTTAGCGGGATCTGGTTACGAGCAGTACTTC. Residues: CASSLLAGSGYEQYF. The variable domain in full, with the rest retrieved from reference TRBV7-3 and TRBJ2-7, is GAGVSQTPSNKVTEKGKYVELRCDPISGHTALYWYRQSLGQGPEFLIYFQGTGAADDSGLPNDRFFAVRPEGSVSTLKIQRTERGDSAVYLCASSLLAGSGYEQYFGPGTRLTVT.

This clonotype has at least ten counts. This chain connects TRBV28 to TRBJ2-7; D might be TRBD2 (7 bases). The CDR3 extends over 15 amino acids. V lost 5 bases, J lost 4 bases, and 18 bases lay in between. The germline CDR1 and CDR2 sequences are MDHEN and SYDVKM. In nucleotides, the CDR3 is TGTGCCAGCAGTACCCCCCGGGGGGCTGTATACGAGCAGTACTTC. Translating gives CASSTPRGAVYEQYF.

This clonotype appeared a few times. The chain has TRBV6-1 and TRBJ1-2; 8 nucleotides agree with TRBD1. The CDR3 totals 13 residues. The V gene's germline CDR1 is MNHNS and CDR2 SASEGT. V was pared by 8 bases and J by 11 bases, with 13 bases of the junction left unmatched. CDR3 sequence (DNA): TGTGCCAGCGCCGGACAGGGCAAGGCTCGATACACCTTC. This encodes CASAGQGKARYTF.

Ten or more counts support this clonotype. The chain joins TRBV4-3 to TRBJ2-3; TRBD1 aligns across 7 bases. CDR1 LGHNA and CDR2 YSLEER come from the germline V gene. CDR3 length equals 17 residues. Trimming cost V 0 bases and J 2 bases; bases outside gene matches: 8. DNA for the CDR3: TGCGCCAGCAGCCAAGATCTCGACAGGGCCCTCACAGATACGCAGTATTTT. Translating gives CASSQDLDRALTDTQYF.

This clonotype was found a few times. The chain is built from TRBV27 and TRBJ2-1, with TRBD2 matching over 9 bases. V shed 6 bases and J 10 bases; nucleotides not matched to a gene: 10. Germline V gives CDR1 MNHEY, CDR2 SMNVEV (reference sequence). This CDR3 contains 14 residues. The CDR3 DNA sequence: TGTGCCAGCAGAGACACTAGCGGGCCGTGGGAGCAGTTCTTC. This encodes CASRDTSGPWEQFF.

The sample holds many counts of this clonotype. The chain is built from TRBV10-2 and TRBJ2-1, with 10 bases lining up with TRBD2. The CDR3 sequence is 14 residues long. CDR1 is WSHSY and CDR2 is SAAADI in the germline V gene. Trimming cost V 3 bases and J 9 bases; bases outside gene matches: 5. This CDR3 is CASSELAGWVEQFF. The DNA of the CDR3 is TGCGCCAGCAGTGAACTAGCGGGGTGGGTTGAGCAGTTCTTC.

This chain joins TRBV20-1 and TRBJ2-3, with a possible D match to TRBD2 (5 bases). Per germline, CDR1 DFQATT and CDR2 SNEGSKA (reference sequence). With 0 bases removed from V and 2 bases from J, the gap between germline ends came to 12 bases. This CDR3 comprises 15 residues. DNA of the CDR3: TGCAGTGCTAGAGATGGTCGGAGGCCCACAGATACGCAGTATTTT. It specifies CSARDGRRPTDTQYF.

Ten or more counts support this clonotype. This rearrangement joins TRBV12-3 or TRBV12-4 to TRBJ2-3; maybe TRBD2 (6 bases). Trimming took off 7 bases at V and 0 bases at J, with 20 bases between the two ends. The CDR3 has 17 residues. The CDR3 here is CASTISWGGASTDTQYF. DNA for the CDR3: TGTGCCAGCACGATCTCGTGGGGCGGGGCTAGCACAGATACGCAGTATTTT.

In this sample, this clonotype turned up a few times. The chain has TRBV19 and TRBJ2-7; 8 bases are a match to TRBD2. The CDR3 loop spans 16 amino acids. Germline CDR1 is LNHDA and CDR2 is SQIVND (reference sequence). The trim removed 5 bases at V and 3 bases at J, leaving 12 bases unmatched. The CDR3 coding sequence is TGTGCCAGTAGTCCTACCGGGACTAGAGGCAACTACGAGCAGTACTTC. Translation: CASSPTGTRGNYEQYF.

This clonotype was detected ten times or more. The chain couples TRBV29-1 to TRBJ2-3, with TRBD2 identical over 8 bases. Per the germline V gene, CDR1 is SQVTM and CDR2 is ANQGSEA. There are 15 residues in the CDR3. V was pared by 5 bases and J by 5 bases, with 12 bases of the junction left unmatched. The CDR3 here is CSVLTAGGLGDTQYF. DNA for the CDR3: TGCAGCGTTTTAACGGCGGGAGGTCTAGGAGATACGCAGTATTTT.

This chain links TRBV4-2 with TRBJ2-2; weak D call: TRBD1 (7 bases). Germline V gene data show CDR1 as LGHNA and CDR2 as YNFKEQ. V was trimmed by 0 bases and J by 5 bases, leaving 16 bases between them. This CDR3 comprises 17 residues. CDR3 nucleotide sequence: TGTGCCAGCAGCCAAGATCGATCCCAGGGGGGTACCGGGGAGCTGTTTTTT. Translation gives CASSQDRSQGGTGELFF.

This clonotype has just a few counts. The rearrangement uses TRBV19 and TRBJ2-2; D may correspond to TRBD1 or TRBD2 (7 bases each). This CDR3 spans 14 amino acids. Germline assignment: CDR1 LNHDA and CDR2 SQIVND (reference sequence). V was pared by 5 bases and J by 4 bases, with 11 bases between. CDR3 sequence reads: CASSDREGTGELFF. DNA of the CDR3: TGTGCCAGTAGTGACAGGGAGGGCACCGGGGAGCTGTTTTTT.

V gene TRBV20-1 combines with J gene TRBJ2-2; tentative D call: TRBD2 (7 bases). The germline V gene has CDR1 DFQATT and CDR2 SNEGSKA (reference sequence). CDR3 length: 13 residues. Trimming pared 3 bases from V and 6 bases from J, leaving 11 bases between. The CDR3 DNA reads TGCAGTGCTAGTACAGGGAGGGCCGGGGAGCTGTTTTTT. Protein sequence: CSASTGRAGELFF.

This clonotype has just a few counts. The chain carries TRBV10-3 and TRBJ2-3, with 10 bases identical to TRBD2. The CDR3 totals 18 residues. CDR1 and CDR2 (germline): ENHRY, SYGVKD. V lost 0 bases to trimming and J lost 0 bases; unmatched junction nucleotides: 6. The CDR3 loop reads CAISESLGLAASTDTQYF. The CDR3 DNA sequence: TGTGCCATCAGTGAGTCGTTAGGACTAGCGGCTAGCACAGATACGCAGTATTTT.